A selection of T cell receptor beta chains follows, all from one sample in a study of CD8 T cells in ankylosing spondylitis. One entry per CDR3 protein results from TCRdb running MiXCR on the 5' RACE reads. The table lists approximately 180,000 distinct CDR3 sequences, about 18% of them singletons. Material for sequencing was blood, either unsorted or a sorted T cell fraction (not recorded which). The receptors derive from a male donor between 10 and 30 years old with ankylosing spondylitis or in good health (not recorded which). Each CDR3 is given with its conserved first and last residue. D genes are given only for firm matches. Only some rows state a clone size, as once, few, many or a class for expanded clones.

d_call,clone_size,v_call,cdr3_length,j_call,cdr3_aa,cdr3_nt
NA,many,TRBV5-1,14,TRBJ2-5,CASSLIGGAETQYF,TGCGCCAGCAGCTTGATCGGGGGTGCAGAGACCCAGTACTTC
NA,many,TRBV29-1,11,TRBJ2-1,CSVELNYEQFF,TGCAGCGTTGAACTTAACTATGAGCAGTTCTTC
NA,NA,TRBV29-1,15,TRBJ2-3,CSVGPRGEGTDTQYF,TGCAGCGTTGGGCCGAGAGGGGAAGGGACAGATACGCAGTATTTT
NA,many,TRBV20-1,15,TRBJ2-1,CSARGTGKVYNEQFF,TGCAGTGCTAGAGGCACGGGTAAAGTCTACAATGAGCAGTTCTTC
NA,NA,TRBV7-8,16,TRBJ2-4,CASSLTLAATKNIQYF,TGTGCCAGCAGCCTCACCCTTGCGGCAACCAAAAACATTCAGTACTTC
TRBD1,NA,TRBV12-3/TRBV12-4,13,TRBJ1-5,CASREGAWQPQHF,TGTGCCAGCAGGGAGGGGGCCTGGCAGCCCCAGCATTTT
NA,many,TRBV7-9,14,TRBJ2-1,CASNNLGPHNEQFF,TGTGCCAGCAACAATCTAGGTCCCCACAATGAGCAGTTCTTC
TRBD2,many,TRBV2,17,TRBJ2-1,CASSPLSGLALYNEQFF,TGTGCCAGCAGCCCGCTGAGCGGACTAGCGCTCTACAATGAGCAGTTCTTC
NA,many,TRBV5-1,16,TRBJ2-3,CASSSQSFKGTDTQYF,TGCGCCAGCAGCTCACAGAGTTTCAAGGGCACAGATACGCAGTATTTT
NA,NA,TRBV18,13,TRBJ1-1,CASRMDSNTEAFF,TGTGCCAGTCGGATGGACAGTAACACTGAAGCTTTCTTT
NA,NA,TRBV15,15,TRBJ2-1,CATSRDRTSYNEQFF,TGTGCCACCAGCAGAGATCGGACTTCCTACAATGAGCAGTTCTTC
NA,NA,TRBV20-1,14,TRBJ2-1,CSGTGPSSYNEQFF,TGCAGTGGGACCGGGCCTAGCTCCTACAATGAGCAGTTCTTC
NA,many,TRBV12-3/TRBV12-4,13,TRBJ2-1,CASTLRWDNEQFF,TGTGCCAGCACTCTTAGATGGGACAATGAGCAGTTCTTC
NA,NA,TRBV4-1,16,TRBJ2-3,CASSQFSGISTDTQYF,TGCGCCAGCAGCCAATTCTCCGGGATTAGCACAGATACGCAGTATTTT
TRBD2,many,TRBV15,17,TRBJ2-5,CATSRGGGRAFQETQYF,TGTGCCACCAGCAGAGGCGGCGGGAGGGCCTTCCAAGAGACCCAGTACTTC
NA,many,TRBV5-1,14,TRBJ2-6,CASSWGSGANVLTF,TGCGCCAGCAGCTGGGGGTCTGGGGCCAACGTCCTGACTTTC
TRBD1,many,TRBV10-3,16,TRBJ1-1,CAISLDRGRLNTEAFF,TGTGCCATCAGTCTGGACAGGGGCAGGTTGAACACTGAAGCTTTCTTT
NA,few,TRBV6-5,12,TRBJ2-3,CASGRYTDTQYF,TGTGCCAGCGGCAGATACACAGATACGCAGTATTTT
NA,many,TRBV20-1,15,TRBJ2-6,CSVPGGNSGANVLTF,TGCAGTGTTCCGGGCGGGAACTCTGGGGCCAACGTCCTGACTTTC
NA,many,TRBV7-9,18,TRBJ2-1,CASSLGAGTGVSYNEQFF,TGTGCCAGCAGCTTGGGGGCAGGGACGGGAGTCTCCTACAATGAGCAGTTCTTC
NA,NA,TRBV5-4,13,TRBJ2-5,CASSLAGVETQYF,TGTGCCAGCAGCTTGGCTGGGGTTGAGACCCAGTACTTC
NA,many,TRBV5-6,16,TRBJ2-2,CASSRDTGRNTGELFF,TGTGCCAGCAGCCGGGACACAGGACGGAACACCGGGGAGCTGTTTTTT
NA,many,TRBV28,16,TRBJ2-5,CASSITPGRTQETQYF,TGTGCCAGCAGTATCACCCCCGGCAGGACCCAAGAGACCCAGTACTTC
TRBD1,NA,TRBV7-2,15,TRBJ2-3,CASSLARGSTDTQYF,TGTGCCAGCAGCTTGGCCAGGGGGAGCACAGATACGCAGTATTTT
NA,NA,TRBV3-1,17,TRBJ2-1,CASSQKEYSYSYNEQFF,TGTGCCAGCAGCCAAAAAGAATACAGTTACTCCTACAATGAGCAGTTCTTC
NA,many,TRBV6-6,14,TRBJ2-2,CASSYSGGGGELFF,TGTGCCAGCAGTTACTCGGGGGGCGGCGGGGAGCTGTTTTTT
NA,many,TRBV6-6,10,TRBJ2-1,CASRDNEQFF,TGTGCCAGCAGGGACAATGAGCAGTTCTTC
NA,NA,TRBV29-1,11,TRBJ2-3,CSVGRTDTQYF,TGCAGCGTGGGACGCACAGATACGCAGTATTTT
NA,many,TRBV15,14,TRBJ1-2,CATSRDREQYGYTF,TGTGCCACCAGCAGAGACAGGGAACAGTATGGCTACACCTTC
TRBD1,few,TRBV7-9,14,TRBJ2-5,CASSLSGGAETQYF,TGTGCCAGCAGCTTATCAGGGGGCGCGGAGACCCAGTACTTC
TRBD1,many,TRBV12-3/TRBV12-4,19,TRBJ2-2,CASSLNLGWGQGAKGELFF,TGTGCCAGCAGTTTAAATTTAGGGTGGGGACAGGGGGCAAAAGGGGAGCTGTTTTTT
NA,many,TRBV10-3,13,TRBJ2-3,CAAQEGGTDTQYF,TGTGCCGCCCAGGAGGGTGGCACAGATACGCAGTATTTT
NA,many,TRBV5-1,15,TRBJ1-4,CASSLAIATNEKLFF,TGCGCCAGCAGCTTGGCAATTGCAACTAATGAAAAACTGTTTTTT
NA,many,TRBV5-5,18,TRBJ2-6,CASSGGPTTHSGANVLTF,TGTGCCAGCAGCGGGGGACCGACTACCCACTCTGGGGCCAACGTCCTGACTTTC
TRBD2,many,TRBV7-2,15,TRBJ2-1,CASGRTGTSYNEQFF,TGTGCCAGCGGGCGGACCGGGACTAGCTACAATGAGCAGTTCTTC
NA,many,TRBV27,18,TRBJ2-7,CASSSGGTYNPGFYEQYF,TGTGCCAGCAGTTCCGGTGGGACCTACAACCCGGGATTCTACGAGCAGTACTTC
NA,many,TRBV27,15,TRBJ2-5,CASRSQNRYQETQYF,TGTGCCAGCAGGTCACAAAACAGGTACCAAGAGACCCAGTACTTC
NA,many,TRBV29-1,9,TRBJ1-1,CSCSAEAFF,TGCAGTTGCTCGGCTGAAGCTTTCTTT
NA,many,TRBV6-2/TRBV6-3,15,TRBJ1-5,CASSRAGQRNQPQHF,TGTGCCAGCAGCCGAGCCGGACAGCGCAATCAGCCCCAGCATTTT
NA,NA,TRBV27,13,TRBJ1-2,CASSSPGNYGYTF,TGTGCCAGCAGTTCCCCCGGGAACTATGGCTACACCTTC
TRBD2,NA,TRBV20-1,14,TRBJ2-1,CSAPNSGDWNEQFF,TGCAGTGCCCCCAATAGCGGGGACTGGAATGAGCAGTTCTTC
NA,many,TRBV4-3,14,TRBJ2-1,CASSQGGIAEEQFF,TGCGCCAGCAGCCAAGGGGGTATAGCGGAGGAGCAGTTCTTC
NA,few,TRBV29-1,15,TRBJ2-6,CSVHDDYSGANVLTF,TGCAGCGTCCACGATGACTACTCTGGGGCCAACGTCCTGACTTTC
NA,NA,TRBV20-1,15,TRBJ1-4,CSARGHTGFTEKLFF,TGCAGTGCTAGAGGCCACACAGGGTTTACTGAAAAACTGTTTTTT
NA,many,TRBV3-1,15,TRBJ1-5,CASSQDIGHNQPQHF,TGTGCCAGCAGCCAAGATATAGGGCACAATCAGCCCCAGCATTTT
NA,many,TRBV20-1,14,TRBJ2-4,CSARAKLAKNIQYF,TGCAGTGCTAGAGCGAAACTAGCCAAAAACATTCAGTACTTC
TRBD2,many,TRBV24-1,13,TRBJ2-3,CATKPSGTDTQYF,TGTGCCACCAAGCCTAGCGGGACAGATACGCAGTATTTT